This record covers a single T cell receptor (beta chain). This clone was detected only a few times. The antigen this receptor binds is unknown. The record has no base qualities; no much larger clone is one base away. For sequencing of the TCRbeta CDR3 region, genomic DNA was extracted from the sorted cells. TCRbeta CDR3 regions were sequenced using the immunoSEQ Assay. The clones in this table, taken by TCRdb from immuneACCESS, are in-frame only. Not every clone is retained; where verified, under half of the shortfall comes from an unresolved V gene, and the cause of the rest is unknown. The sample data list 60,000 or so clones, and approximately 87% of these were observed just once. The top ten clonotypes cover 5.2% of the sample. This sample is drawn from a study of OX40 agonist ivuxolimab in advanced cancers. Regarding the complete study: Ivuxolimab was a fully human IgG2 agonistic monoclonal antibody targeting the costimulatory receptor OX40 (CD134). Intravenous ivuxolimab was administered to patients every 2 weeks at six dose levels: 0.01, 0.1, 0.3, 1.5, 3 and 10 mg/kg. Of the roughly 52 patients in dose escalation, about 20 had hepatocellular carcinoma, around 15 had melanoma, 9 had renal cell carcinoma and 9 had head and neck cancer. In the dose-escalation cohort, more than 75% of patients were male, and the mean age was roughly 60 years, with a range of roughly 20 to 85. Prior anti-PD-1, anti-PD-L1 or anti-CTLA-4 therapy was permitted, and 30% to 45% of dose-escalation patients had received checkpoint inhibitors. Partial responses occurred in three dose-escalation patients: two with cutaneous melanoma and one with hepatocellular carcinoma. Peripheral TCRbeta sequencing was intended to test whether TCR sequence diversity was altered and clonal T-cell expansion was caused by ivuxolimab. The paper describes the monotherapy dose-escalation part (N of about 47 patients) of the phase I trial of ivuxolimab.

Results and caveats for the whole study, not just this receptor: Clonal expansion of both CD4+ and CD8+ blood T cells was observed from baseline to week 6 at doses 0.1 to 3.0 mg/kg. Partial responders in the 0.1-3.0 mg/kg groups had among the lowest normalized peripheral clonal expansion, especially among CD8+ T cells. On average, CD8+ T cells showed more expanded clones than CD4+ T cells after ivuxolimab. Low levels of normalized T-cell clonal expansion were also seen in some patients who did not respond. The antigen specificity of the clonally expanded peripheral T cells was not determined.

The trial excluded patients who had a history of autoimmune disease or were on systemic immunosuppression. Peripheral blood for TCR sequencing was collected from all dose cohorts at baseline, on cycle 4 day 1, and on cycle 7 day 1. Samples came from an open-label, multicenter, first-in-human phase I dose-escalation trial of ivuxolimab. Adults with locally advanced or metastatic melanoma, renal cell, hepatocellular, or head and neck squamous cell carcinoma were enrolled in the trial. CD4+ and CD8+ T cells were sorted separately from peripheral blood before TCR sequencing. As encoded in the germline V gene, CDR1 is SGHTA while CDR2 is FQGTGA. The CDR3 has 19 amino acids, counting the end cysteine and phenylalanine. The only DNA kept is the CDR3, 57 bases in frame from the first base. V is trimmed back by 5 bases and J by 0 bases, and the junction contains 10 bases that no gene match accounts for.

The chain couples TRBV7-3 to TRBJ2-6; a stretch of 10 junction bases matches TRBD1. This TCR was sampled from an adult with an advanced solid tumor such as melanoma, head and neck, liver or kidney cancer. Sequences were derived from CD4+ or CD8+ T cells sorted from blood, sampled in a trial of the OX40 agonist ivuxolimab. The CDR3 here reads CASSPGTGVPSSGANVLTF. At the DNA level, the sequence is TGTGCCAGCAGCCCCGGGACAGGGGTCCCTTCCTCTGGGGCCAACGTCCTGACTTTC.